The 7 T cell receptor beta chains given below trace back to one sample, sequenced in a study of blood T cell repertoires in COVID-19. TCRdb's copy holds only in-frame clones and misses some; the assay was immunoSEQ multiplex PCR. Of 400,000 to 450,000 clones listed, 86% are singletons. The sample was peripheral blood. These receptors were taken from a woman in her twenties or thirties with active or convalescent COVID-19.

This chain connects TRBV25-1 to TRBJ1-4; D not resolved. Germline V gene sequence: CDR1 MGHDK, CDR2 SYGVNS. This CDR3 region has 14 residues. The germline V and J ends were trimmed by 3 bases and 0 bases, with 5 bases remaining between them. As DNA, the CDR3 is TGTGCCAGCAGTGACCAGACAACTAATGAAAAACTGTTTTTT. It codes for CASSDQTTNEKLFF. Based on the CDR3 plus reference TRBV25-1 and TRBJ1-4, the full variable domain is EADIYQTPRYLVIGTGKKITLECSQTMGHDKMYWYQQDPGMELHLIHYSYGVNSTEKGDLSSESTVSRIRTEHFPLTLESARPSHTSQYLCASSDQTTNEKLFFGSGTQLSVL.

The chain combines TRBV4-2 with TRBJ1-1; the D is unclear. The V end was cut by 4 bases, the J end by 6 bases, with 15 bases between. CDR3 length: 14 amino acids. Germline V CDR1 and CDR2: LGHNA, YNFKEQ. This CDR3 reads CASSRREIGAEAFF. Here the CDR3 DNA reads TGTGCCAGCAGCCGACGGGAGATCGGGGCTGAAGCTTTCTTT.

The count of this clone is one. This CDR3 reads CASSHSSGETYEQYF. In DNA, the CDR3 is TGTGCCAGCAGCCACTCTAGCGGGGAAACCTACGAGCAGTACTTC. The V call is TRBV3-1 (or the pseudogene TRBV3-2), the J call TRBJ2-7, with 9 nucleotides matching TRBD2. Germline loops: CDR1 LGHDT, CDR2 YNNKEL (reference sequence). CDR3 length equals 15 residues. With 3 bases clipped from V and 2 bases from J, the junction kept 5 bases outside the gene matches.

In DNA, the CDR3 is TGTGCCAGCAGGACTCAAGGGGGCATGGGCTACACCTTC. It is translated as CASRTQGGMGYTF. The chain joins TRBV6-1 to TRBJ1-2; 7 bases map to TRBD1. V lost 6 bases and J lost 8; bases outside the gene matches: 9. CDR1 and CDR2 (germline): MNHNS, SASEGT. The length of the CDR3 is 13 residues.

This clone turned up a few times. This chain links TRBV7-9 with TRBJ2-7; 11 bases map to TRBD1. Germline lookup yields CDR1 SEHNR and CDR2 FQNEAQ (reference sequence). The junction had 7 bases not matched to a gene; V was cut back by 4 bases and J by 5 bases. The CDR3 is 15 residues long. DNA for the CDR3: TGTGCCAGCAGCTCCCGGGACAGGGGGTCCCACGAGCAGTACTTC. It is translated as CASSSRDRGSHEQYF.

The J gene is TRBJ2-5, the V gene TRBV5-1; 8 nucleotides line up with TRBD2. Germline V gene data show CDR1 as SGHRS and CDR2 as YFSETQ. V lost 0 bases to trimming and J lost 1 base; unmatched junction nucleotides: 5. The CDR3 is 16 residues long. CDR3 DNA sequence: TGCGCCAGCAGCTTGGAGGCTGCGGGAGGCCAAGAGACCCAGTACTTC. Translated, it gives CASSLEAAGGQETQYF.

The chain links TRBV6-1 to TRBJ2-5, with D tentatively TRBD1 (6 bases). Germline CDR1 reads MNHNS; CDR2 reads SASEGT. V was trimmed by 1 base and J by 4 bases, leaving 13 bases between them. CDR3 length equals 15 residues. CDR3 sequence (DNA): TGTGCCAGCAGTGAAGACCCAGGGGATGGAGAGACCCAGTACTTC. Translation: CASSEDPGDGETQYF.